This T cell receptor beta chain was retrieved from a study of T-cell memory formation after mild COVID-19. Study-level information: There were largely donor-specific TCR clusters.

Using its own MiXCR run on the 5' RACE reads, TCRdb lists one record per CDR3 protein. The data show roughly 560,000 distinct CDR3 sequences, with roughly 22% seen just once and approximately 13% held by the top ten. The source is an adult woman who had mild COVID-19 (a few samples of this study predate the infection). Cell type and time point are not known. The specimen was PBMCs or a T cell subset sorted from them (not recorded which).

Here the CDR3 DNA reads TGTGCCAGTCACAGGGACACTGAAGCTTTCTTT. Amino acids: CASHRDTEAFF. The rearrangement uses TRBV2 and TRBJ1-1, with D possibly being TRBD1 (6 bases). The CDR3 spans 11 residues. Trimming cost V 9 bases and J 3 bases, with 8 bases left between them. CDR1 is SNHLY and CDR2 is FYNNEI in the germline V gene.